The 26 T cell receptor beta chains below come from one sample, sequenced in a study of CD8+CD57+ T cells in acquired aplastic anemia. Genomic DNA constituted the template upon which TCR beta VDJ and CDR3 profiling was performed. Each CDR3 protein gets one entry after TCRdb re-called the reads with MiXCR. The sample has more than 150,000 distinct CDR3 sequences, around 47% seen once. Before being chosen for sequencing, patients had shown CD8+CD57+ cell expansion by flow cytometry. The sequenced material came from sorted CD4+, CD8+, or CD8+CD57+ T cells (not recorded which) from PBMCs. These receptor sequences come from a human donor with aplastic anemia.

V usage is TRBV29-1 and J usage is TRBJ1-1; D is unresolved. Germline lookup yields CDR1 SQVTM and CDR2 ANQGSEA. V was clipped by 7 bases and J by 6 bases, with 12 bases between them. This CDR3 is 11 amino acids long. The CDR3 is CSAYVSAEAFF. In DNA, the CDR3 is TGCAGCGCGTACGTTAGCGCTGAAGCTTTCTTT. The full variable domain, its missing parts supplied by reference TRBV29-1 and TRBJ1-1, is SAVISQKPSRDICQRGTSLTIQCQVDSQVTMMFWYRQQPGQSLTLIATANQGSEATYESGFVIDKFPISRPNLTFSTLTVSNMSPEDSSIYLCSAYVSAEAFFGQGTRLTVV.

This clonotype was recorded at least ten times. CDR3 DNA: TGTGCCAGCACTACGGGATTACAAGAGACCCAGTACTTC. Translation gives CASTTGLQETQYF. This chain links TRBV2 with TRBJ2-5; D possibly corresponds to TRBD2 (5 bases). Germline V gene lookup returns CDR1 SNHLY and CDR2 FYNNEI. The CDR3 loop spans 13 amino acids. Trimming took off 7 bases at V and 2 bases at J, with 11 bases between the two ends.

This clonotype was seen a handful of times. V usage is TRBV2 and J usage is TRBJ1-2; maybe TRBD1 (5 bases). The CDR3 totals 14 residues. The germline gives CDR1 SNHLY, CDR2 FYNNEI. V lost 4 bases to trimming and J lost 8 bases, with 17 bases between them. The CDR3 protein is CASSAARGAVGYTF. In nucleotides, the CDR3 is TGTGCCAGCAGTGCGGCAAGGGGCGCGGTAGGCTACACCTTC.

This clonotype was observed at least ten times. This chain joins TRBV19 and TRBJ2-7; 10 bases match TRBD2. The CDR3 consists of 14 residues. J lost 4 bases, V lost 3 bases, and 3 bases had no gene match. CDR1 is LNHDA, CDR2 SQIVND, per germline (reference sequence). The CDR3 loop is CASSIVLAGYEQYF. The DNA of the CDR3 is TGTGCCAGTAGTATTGTACTAGCGGGATACGAGCAGTACTTC.

This chain links TRBV5-5 with TRBJ2-2, with TRBD2 as a possible D gene (5 bases). CDR3 size: 15 residues. The V gene's germline CDR1 is SGHKS and CDR2 YYEKEE (reference sequence). The germline V and J ends were trimmed by 0 bases and 8 bases, with 14 bases remaining between them. The CDR3 DNA sequence: TGTGCCAGCAGCTTGGTAGTCCGGGGTTTGGGGGAGCTGTTTTTT. As protein: CASSLVVRGLGELFF.

The chain uses TRBV7-6 and TRBJ2-2; D call uncertain. The CDR3 has 14 amino acids. V shed 0 bases and J shed 4 bases, with 6 bases lying between them. In germline, CDR1 is SGHVS, CDR2 FNYEAQ. The CDR3 coding sequence is TGTGCCAGCAGCTTAGCGCGCAGCACCGGGGAGCTGTTTTTT. Protein product: CASSLARSTGELFF.

This clonotype showed up many times. The chain joins TRBV14 to TRBJ1-2; D possibly corresponds to TRBD1 (6 bases). Trimming took off 1 base at V and 5 bases at J, with 17 bases between the two ends. The germline V gene encodes CDR1 SGHDN and CDR2 FVKESK. The CDR3 loop spans 16 amino acids. CDR3 DNA: TGTGCCAGCAGCCAAGGGAACCGGGACATCCTTTATGGCTACACCTTC. Encoded protein: CASSQGNRDILYGYTF.

The rearrangement links TRBV19 to TRBJ2-3, with a tentative D call TRBD2 (5 bases). Germline assignment: CDR1 LNHDA and CDR2 SQIVND (reference sequence). The CDR3 is 14 amino acids. Trimming shortened V by 9 bases and J by 2 bases, and 15 bases separated the two germline ends. The CDR3 region is CASREWESTDTQYF. CDR3 coding DNA: TGTGCCAGCCGGGAATGGGAGTCCACAGATACGCAGTATTTT.

The gene calls are TRBV20-1 and TRBJ2-7; 8 positions match TRBD1. The germline V gene encodes CDR1 DFQATT and CDR2 SNEGSKA (reference sequence). V lost 3 bases and J lost 6; bases outside the gene matches: 7. The CDR3 is made up of 13 amino acids. The CDR3 coding sequence is TGCAGTGCTAGCCTTTCAGGGGGCCGCGAGCAGTACTTC. It is translated as CSASLSGGREQYF.

In its sample, this clonotype was seen a few times. The chain is built from TRBV15 and TRBJ1-1; the D gene is possibly TRBD1 (6 bases). The CDR3 runs to 11 residues. The germline V gene encodes CDR1 LNHNV and CDR2 YYDKDF (reference sequence). The ends were cut back, 8 bases at V and 5 bases at J, with 9 bases in the middle. The CDR3 sequence is CATLGQTEAFF. The CDR3 bases are TGTGCCACCCTAGGACAGACTGAAGCTTTCTTT.

This chain uses TRBV10-3 with TRBJ1-4; no clear D. The CDR3 covers 13 residues. V was shortened by 4 bases and J by 3 bases, with 6 bases between the two germline ends. Per germline, CDR1 ENHRY and CDR2 SYGVKD. In nucleotides, the CDR3 is TGTGCCATCAGTGGCCAGTCTAATGAAAAACTGTTTTTT. The encoded protein is CAISGQSNEKLFF.

There are many counts of this clonotype. The rearrangement links TRBV20-1 to TRBJ1-6, with TRBD1 matching 9 bases. This CDR3 contains 14 residues. J was trimmed by 10 bases and V by 6 bases; bases with no gene match: 10. Germline values: CDR1 DFQATT, CDR2 SNEGSKA (reference sequence). The CDR3 sequence: CSAERQGVHSPLHF. DNA for the CDR3: TGCAGTGCCGAGAGACAGGGGGTGCACTCACCCCTCCACTTT.

Worth noting for this clonotype: No conserved phenylalanine or tryptophan ends this CDR3, so it is likely a read error. The CDR3 DNA follows: TGTGCCGGCAGCTTCACAGTGAACACTGAAGCTTTCCTT. It codes for CAGSFTVNTEAFL. V usage is TRBV11-2 and J usage is TRBJ1-1; D call uncertain. The V gene's germline CDR1 is SGHAT and CDR2 FQNNGV. The CDR3 covers 13 residues.

The chain combines TRBV10-3 with TRBJ1-6; 7 nucleotides align to TRBD1. CDR3 length equals 14 residues. The V gene end was trimmed by 10 bases and the J gene end by 10 bases; junction bases not matched to a gene: 13. The V gene's germline CDR1 is ENHRY and CDR2 SYGVKD. CDR3 region: CATGTEVSGSPLHF. CDR3 nucleotides: TGTGCCACCGGGACAGAAGTTTCGGGGTCACCCCTCCACTTT.

The V gene is TRBV20-1, the J gene TRBJ2-2, with 15 bases that match TRBD2. CDR3 length: 15 amino acids. Germline V gene lookup returns CDR1 DFQATT and CDR2 SNEGSKA (reference sequence). Germline trimming cut 2 bases from V and 6 bases from J; bases unmatched to any gene: 1. The CDR3 here is CSARRTSGGAGELFF. As DNA, the CDR3 is TGCAGTGCTAGACGGACTAGCGGGGGGGCCGGGGAGCTGTTTTTT.

The chain combines TRBV6-1 with TRBJ2-7, with 10 nucleotides matching TRBD1. The trim removed 8 bases at V and 5 bases at J, leaving 12 bases unmatched. The V gene's germline CDR1 is MNHNS and CDR2 SASEGT. The CDR3 is 15 residues long. In nucleotides, the CDR3 is TGTGCCAGCGGGATTAGACAGGGGGCCCCCCACGAGCAGTACTTC. Translating it yields CASGIRQGAPHEQYF.

This rearrangement joins TRBV6-1 to TRBJ1-3; possibly TRBD1 for D (5 bases). Per the germline V gene, CDR1 is MNHNS and CDR2 is SASEGT. This CDR3 contains 14 residues. Trimming cost V 6 bases and J 3 bases, with 12 bases left between them. CDR3 in DNA: TGTGCCAGCAGCCCCCGACAGATTGGAAACACCATATATTTT. Translating gives CASSPRQIGNTIYF.

The rearrangement joins TRBV15 to TRBJ1-4, with unresolved D. The CDR3 is made up of 13 amino acids. V lost 1 base and J 8 bases, leaving 8 bases between the germline ends. Germline CDR1 is LNHNV and CDR2 is YYDKDF (reference sequence). The CDR3 region has the DNA TGTGCCACCAGCAGAGGGAATACGGAAAAACTGTTTTTT. It specifies CATSRGNTEKLFF.

This rearrangement joins TRBV19 to TRBJ1-2, with 8 bases matching TRBD1. This CDR3 has 15 residues. V dropped 3 bases and J dropped 4; count of bases not matched to a gene: 7. CDR1 LNHDA and CDR2 SQIVND come from the germline V gene (reference sequence). CDR3 region: CASSIPGGAGYGYTF. The DNA of the CDR3 is TGTGCCAGTAGTATCCCAGGGGGCGCCGGCTATGGCTACACCTTC.

This clonotype came up many times. CDR3 coding DNA: TGTGCCAGCAGCTCCCGGACAGGGATGGACGAGCAGTACTTC. It specifies CASSSRTGMDEQYF. The J gene is TRBJ2-7, the V gene TRBV11-2, with TRBD1 identical over 8 bases. The CDR3 totals 14 residues. Losses at the gene ends were 4 bases for V and 5 bases for J; bases not matched to a gene: 7. Germline V lookup: CDR1 SGHAT, CDR2 FQNNGV.

Many counts were recorded for this clonotype. The chain links TRBV6-9 to TRBJ2-2; D is ambiguous. Trimming pared 2 bases from V and 5 bases from J, leaving 6 bases between. CDR3 length equals 13 residues. Per germline, CDR1 MNHGY and CDR2 SVAAGI. The CDR3 is CASSYPRTGELFF. CDR3 sequence (DNA): TGTGCCAGCAGTTATCCTCGGACCGGGGAGCTGTTTTTT.

The chain recombines TRBV7-6 with TRBJ2-1; 11 bases line up with TRBD1. This CDR3 spans 15 amino acids. The germline gives CDR1 SGHVS, CDR2 FNYEAQ. The V and J ends lost 5 bases and 8 bases, in that order; junction bases with no gene match: 8. This chain's CDR3 is CASSALGQGAYEQFF. The DNA of the CDR3 is TGTGCCAGCAGCGCACTCGGACAGGGGGCTTATGAGCAGTTCTTC.

V usage is TRBV24-1 and J usage is TRBJ2-7; D not resolved. V gave up 8 bases and J gave up 4 bases, with 8 bases separating them. Germline values: CDR1 KGHDR, CDR2 SFDVKD. This CDR3 region has 11 residues. The CDR3 loop reads CATIRSYEQYF. CDR3 coding DNA: TGTGCCACCATAAGGAGTTACGAGCAGTACTTC.

This clonotype was seen repeatedly, ten times or more. The V and J genes are TRBV5-1 and TRBJ2-2; no reliable D call. The germline gives CDR1 SGHRS, CDR2 YFSETQ. Trimming took 0 bases from V and 4 from J, leaving 13 bases between them. The CDR3 extends over 16 amino acids. DNA of the CDR3: TGCGCCAGCAGCTTGGAAAGGGCGGACCTCACCGGGGAGCTGTTTTTT. The encoded protein is CASSLERADLTGELFF. The complete variable domain, with remaining parts taken from reference TRBV5-1 and TRBJ2-2, reads KAGVTQTPRYLIKTRGQQVTLSCSPISGHRSVSWYQQTPGQGLQFLFEYFSETQRNKGNFPGRFSGRQFSNSRSEMNVSTLELGDSALYLCASSLERADLTGELFFGEGSRLTVL.

The rearrangement uses TRBV30 and TRBJ1-5; D is possibly TRBD1 (5 bases). This CDR3 is 14 amino acids long. In germline, CDR1 is GTSNPN, CDR2 SVGIG (reference sequence). V gave up 3 bases and J gave up 3 bases, with 12 bases separating them. CDR3 loop: CAWSRGVLNQPQHF. The CDR3 DNA reads as TGTGCCTGGAGCCGAGGGGTCCTCAATCAGCCCCAGCATTTT.

For this clonotype: One end of the junction is discordant with germline, which a read error may explain. The chain recombines TRBV6-5 with TRBJ2-2; the match to TRBD1 covers 8 bases. There are 16 residues in the CDR3. Germline values: CDR1 MNHEY, CDR2 SVGAGI. CDR3 region: CASSLSRGLSIGELSF. CDR3 DNA: TGTGCCAGCAGTTTAAGCAGGGGGCTTAGTATCGGGGAGCTGTCTTTT.